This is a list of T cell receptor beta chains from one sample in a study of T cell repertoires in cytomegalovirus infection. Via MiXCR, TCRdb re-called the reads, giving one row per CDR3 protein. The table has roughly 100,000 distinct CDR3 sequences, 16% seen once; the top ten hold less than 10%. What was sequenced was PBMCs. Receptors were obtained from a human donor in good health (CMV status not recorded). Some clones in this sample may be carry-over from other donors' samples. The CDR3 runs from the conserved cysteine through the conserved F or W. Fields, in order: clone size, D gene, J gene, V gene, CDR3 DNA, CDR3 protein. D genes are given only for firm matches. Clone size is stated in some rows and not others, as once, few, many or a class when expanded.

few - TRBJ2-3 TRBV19 TGTGCCAGTAGTATAGGCTTCCTCACAGATACGCAGTATTTT CASSIGFLTDTQYF
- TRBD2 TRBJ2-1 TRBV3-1 TGTGCCAGCAGCTCTGGACTAGCGGGGTGGAGTGAGCAGTTCTTC CASSSGLAGWSEQFF
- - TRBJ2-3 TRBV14 TGTGCCAGCAGCCTCTCGGGGCGCACAGATACGCAGTATTTT CASSLSGRTDTQYF
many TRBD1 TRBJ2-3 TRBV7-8 TGTGCCAGCAGCCAACAGGGGTGGGGCAATACGCAGTATTTT CASSQQGWGNTQYF
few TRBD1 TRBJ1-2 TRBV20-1 TGCAGTGCTGGGGACAGGGAACACTATGGCTACACCTTC CSAGDREHYGYTF
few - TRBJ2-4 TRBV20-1 TGCAGTGCTAGAGAAGGGCTAGAGGGGGTTTCTGTCAAAAACATTCAGTACTTC CSAREGLEGVSVKNIQYF
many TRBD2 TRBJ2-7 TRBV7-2 TGTGCCAGCAGCAGCCCTAGCGGGGGTTTCGGGGAGCAGTACTTC CASSSPSGGFGEQYF
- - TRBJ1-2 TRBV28 TGTGCCAGCAGGACCCCCGGGGACCCCAACTATGGCTACACCTTC CASRTPGDPNYGYTF
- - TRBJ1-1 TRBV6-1 TGTGCCAGCAACTACGGGGGTTTAACTGAAGCTTTCTTT CASNYGGLTEAFF
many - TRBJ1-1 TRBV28 TGTGCCAGCAGTTTACCTACCTCAGGGGACCTCATGAACACTGAAGCTTTCTTT CASSLPTSGDLMNTEAFF
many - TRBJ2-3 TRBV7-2 TGTGCCAGCAGCCCCCGTCGGAGCACAGATACGCAGTATTTT CASSPRRSTDTQYF
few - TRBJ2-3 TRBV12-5 TGTGCTAGTGGTTTGCTTAACACAGATACGCAGTATTTT CASGLLNTDTQYF
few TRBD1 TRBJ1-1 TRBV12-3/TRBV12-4 TGTGCCAGCCAGGGGCAGGGGGGCACTGAAGCTTTCTTT CASQGQGGTEAFF
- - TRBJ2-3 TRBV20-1 TGCAGTGCTAGAGACCGGCCCGCCTCAGATACGCAGTATTTT CSARDRPASDTQYF
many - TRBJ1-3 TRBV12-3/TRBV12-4 TGTGCCAGCAGTTTGGGCCCAAACACCATATATTTT CASSLGPNTIYF
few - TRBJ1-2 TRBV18 TGTGCCAGCTCACGAGAGACCGGGGGGACCACGTTGGGCTACACCTTC CASSRETGGTTLGYTF
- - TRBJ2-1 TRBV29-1 TGCAGCGTTGAAGATGCCGGCGATGAGCAGTTCTTC CSVEDAGDEQFF
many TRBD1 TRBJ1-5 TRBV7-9 TGTGCCAGCAGCCCGGAATCGGATACAGGGGGCCCCTATAGCAATCAGCCCCAGCATTTT CASSPESDTGGPYSNQPQHF
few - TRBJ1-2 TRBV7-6 TGTGCCAGCAGCTTAGGATTAACGGGATCCTATGGCTACACCTTC CASSLGLTGSYGYTF
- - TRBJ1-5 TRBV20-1 TGCAGTGCTAGGTGGACCGCTAATCAGCCCCAGCATTTT CSARWTANQPQHF
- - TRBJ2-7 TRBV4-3 TGCGCCAGCAGCCAGGGGGTGAACCTCTACGAGCAGTACTTC CASSQGVNLYEQYF
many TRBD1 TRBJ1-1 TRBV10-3 TGTGCCATCAGAGACAGGGCCGCTGAAGCTTTCTTT CAIRDRAAEAFF
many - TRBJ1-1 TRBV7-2 TGTGCCAGCAGCTTAGATTATCCGGGGGCTTTCTTT CASSLDYPGAFF
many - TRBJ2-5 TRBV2 TGTGCCAGCAGTGAACAAGGGCAAGAGACCCAGTACTTC CASSEQGQETQYF
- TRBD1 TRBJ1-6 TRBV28 TGTGCCAGCAGTGACAGGGAGGGGTCACCCCTCCACTTT CASSDREGSPLHF
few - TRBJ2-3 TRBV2 TGTGCCAGCAGCCCAGCGTCGAGCACAGATACGCAGTATTTT CASSPASSTDTQYF
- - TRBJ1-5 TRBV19 TGTGCCAGTAGTATAGGATATGGCAACGATCAGCCCCAGCATTTT CASSIGYGNDQPQHF
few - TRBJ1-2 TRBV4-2 TGTGCCAGCAGCCAAGAAACAGTTTCGAGAGGGCCCCGATATGGCTACACCTTC CASSQETVSRGPRYGYTF
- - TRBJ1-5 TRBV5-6 TGTGCCAGCAGCTTGTGGACCCATAGCAATCAGCCCCAGCATTTT CASSLWTHSNQPQHF
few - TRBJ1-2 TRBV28 TGTGCCAGCAGTTTATCCGGACCCATCACCTTC CASSLSGPITF
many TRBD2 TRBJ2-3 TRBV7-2 TGTGCCAGCAGGCAACCGGGGGGTTCAGATACGCAGTATTTT CASRQPGGSDTQYF
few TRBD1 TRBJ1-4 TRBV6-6 TGTGCCAGCAGTTCCGCTACAGGGGGAAAACTGTTTTTT CASSSATGGKLFF
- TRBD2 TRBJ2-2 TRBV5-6 TGTGCCAGCAGCGCCCTAGCGGGGGGGCATTTTTTCAACAGCGACACCGGGGAGCTGTTTTTT CASSALAGGHFFNSDTGELFF
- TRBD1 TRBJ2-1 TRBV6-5 TGTGCCAGCAGTTACTCGAGAGGGACAGGGGGAAGGAGTGAGCAGTTCTTC CASSYSRGTGGRSEQFF
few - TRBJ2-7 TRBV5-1 TGCGCCAGCAGCTTGACAGCTTCCTACGAGCAGTACTTC CASSLTASYEQYF
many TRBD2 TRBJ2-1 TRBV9 TGTGCCAGCAGCGGGCCGGGGGGTCACAATGAGCAGTTCTTC CASSGPGGHNEQFF
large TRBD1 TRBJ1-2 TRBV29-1 TGCAGCGGGATAGGGACAGACTATGGCTACACCTTC CSGIGTDYGYTF
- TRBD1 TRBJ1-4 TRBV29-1 TGCAGCGCAACCGGACAGGGGGCAACTAATGAAAAACTGTTTTTT CSATGQGATNEKLFF
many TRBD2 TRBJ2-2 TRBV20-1 TGCAGTGCTAGAGGTTCTAGCGGGGGGGCGTGGAACACCGGGGAGCTGTTTTTT CSARGSSGGAWNTGELFF
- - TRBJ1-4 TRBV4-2 TGTGCCAGCAGCCCCTCCTTCGGTCTGGACGAAAAACTGTTTTTT CASSPSFGLDEKLFF
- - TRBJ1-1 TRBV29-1 TGCAGCGTTGTATATGGCTCTGAAGCTTTCTTT CSVVYGSEAFF
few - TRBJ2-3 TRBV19 TGTGCCAGTACTCGGGGGGCAGGATCAGATACGCAGTATTTT CASTRGAGSDTQYF
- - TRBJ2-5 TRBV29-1 TGCAGCGTTGATGATCGGTACACCCAAGAGACCCAGTACTTC CSVDDRYTQETQYF
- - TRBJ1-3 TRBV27 TGTGCCAGCAAACAAATCGGTGACGCTGGAAACACCATATATTTT CASKQIGDAGNTIYF
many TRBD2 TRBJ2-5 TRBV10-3 TGTGCCATCAGCCAGACTAGCGGGGGGGAGTTGAAGACCCAGTACTTC CAISQTSGGELKTQYF
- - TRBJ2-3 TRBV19 TGTGCCAGTAAAGGGGTTGGAGATACGCAGTATTTT CASKGVGDTQYF
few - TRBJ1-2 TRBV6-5 TGTGCCAGCACTTTGACAGCCTATGGCTACACCTTC CASTLTAYGYTF
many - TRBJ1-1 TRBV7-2 TGTGCCAGCAGCTTAGGACAGTATTGGGGTGAAGCTTTCTTT CASSLGQYWGEAFF
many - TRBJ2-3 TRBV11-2 TGTGCCAGCAGCTTAAGCCCAGATACGCAGTATTTT CASSLSPDTQYF
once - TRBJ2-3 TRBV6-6 TGTGCCAGCAGTTACTTAGTCGGTCATGGACCATTTAATACGCAGTATTTT CASSYLVGHGPFNTQYF
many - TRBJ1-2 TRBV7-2 TGTGCCAGCAGCTTAGCGCAGGGCTATGGCTACACCTTC CASSLAQGYGYTF
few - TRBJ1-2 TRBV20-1 TGCAGTGCGCCAACAGCCAACTATGGCTACACCTTC CSAPTANYGYTF
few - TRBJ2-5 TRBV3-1 TGTGCCAGCAGCCAAGACCATCAGCCCCAAGAGACCCAGTACTTC CASSQDHQPQETQYF